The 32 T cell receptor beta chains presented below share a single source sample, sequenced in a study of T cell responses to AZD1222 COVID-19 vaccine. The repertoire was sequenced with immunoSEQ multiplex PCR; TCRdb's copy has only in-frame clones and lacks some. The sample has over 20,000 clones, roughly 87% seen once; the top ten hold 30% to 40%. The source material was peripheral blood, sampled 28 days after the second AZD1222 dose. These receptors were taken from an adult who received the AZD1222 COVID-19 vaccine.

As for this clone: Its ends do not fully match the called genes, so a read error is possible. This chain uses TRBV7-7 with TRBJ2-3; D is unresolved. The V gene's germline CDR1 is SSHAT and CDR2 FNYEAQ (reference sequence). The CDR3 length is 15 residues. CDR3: CASSSGSKSADTQYF. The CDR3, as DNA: TGTGCTAGCAGCTCCGGTTCAAAATCTGCAGATACGCAGTATTTT.

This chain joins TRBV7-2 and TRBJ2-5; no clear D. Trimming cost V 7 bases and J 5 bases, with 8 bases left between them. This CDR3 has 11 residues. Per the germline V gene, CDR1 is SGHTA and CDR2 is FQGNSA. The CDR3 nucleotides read TGTGCCAGCACCCGTCGGGAGACCCAGTACTTC. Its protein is CASTRRETQYF.

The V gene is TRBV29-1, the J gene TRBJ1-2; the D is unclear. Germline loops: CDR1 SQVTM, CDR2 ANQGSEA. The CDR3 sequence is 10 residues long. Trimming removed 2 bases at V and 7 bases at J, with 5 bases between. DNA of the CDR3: TGCAGCGTTGAATACAGTGGCTACACCTTC. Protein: CSVEYSGYTF.

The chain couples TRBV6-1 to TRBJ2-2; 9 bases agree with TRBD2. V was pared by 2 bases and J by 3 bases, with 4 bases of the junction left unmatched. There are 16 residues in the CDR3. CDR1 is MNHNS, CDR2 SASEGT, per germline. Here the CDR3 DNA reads TGTGCCAGCAGTGAATTCTTAGCGGGAGACACCGGGGAGCTGTTTTTT. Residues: CASSEFLAGDTGELFF.

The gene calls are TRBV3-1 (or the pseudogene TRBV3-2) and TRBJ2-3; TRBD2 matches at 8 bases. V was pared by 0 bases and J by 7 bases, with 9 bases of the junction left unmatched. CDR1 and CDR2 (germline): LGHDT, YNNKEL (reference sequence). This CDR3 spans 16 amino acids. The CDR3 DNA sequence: TGTGCCAGCAGCCAAGATGGGACGGGAGGGCCAAATACGCAGTATTTT. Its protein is CASSQDGTGGPNTQYF.

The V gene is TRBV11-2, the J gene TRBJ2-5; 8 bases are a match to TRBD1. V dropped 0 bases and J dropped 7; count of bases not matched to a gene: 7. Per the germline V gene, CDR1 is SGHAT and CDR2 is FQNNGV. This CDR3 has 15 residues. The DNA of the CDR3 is TGTGCCAGCAGCTTAGAGGGACAGGTCCTGGGGACCCAGTACTTC. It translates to CASSLEGQVLGTQYF.

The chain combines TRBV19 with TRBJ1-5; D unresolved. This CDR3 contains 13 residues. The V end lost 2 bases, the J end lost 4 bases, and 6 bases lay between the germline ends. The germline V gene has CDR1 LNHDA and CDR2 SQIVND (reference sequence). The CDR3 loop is CASSIIENQPQHF. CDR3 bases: TGTGCCAGTAGTATAATAGAAAATCAGCCCCAGCATTTT.

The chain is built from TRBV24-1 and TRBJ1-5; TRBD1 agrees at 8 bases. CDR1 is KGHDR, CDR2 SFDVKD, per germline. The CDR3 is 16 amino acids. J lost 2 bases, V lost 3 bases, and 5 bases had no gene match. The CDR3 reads CATSDPTGEGNQPQHF. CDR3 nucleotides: TGTGCCACCAGTGATCCGACAGGGGAGGGCAATCAGCCCCAGCATTTT.

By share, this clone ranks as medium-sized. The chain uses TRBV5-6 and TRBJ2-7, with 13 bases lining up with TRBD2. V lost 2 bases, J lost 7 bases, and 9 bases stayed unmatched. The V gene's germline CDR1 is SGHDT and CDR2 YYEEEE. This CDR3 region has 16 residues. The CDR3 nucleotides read TGTGCCAGCAGCTTTGGGACTAGCGGGATCACGGGGGAGCAGTACTTC. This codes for CASSFGTSGITGEQYF.

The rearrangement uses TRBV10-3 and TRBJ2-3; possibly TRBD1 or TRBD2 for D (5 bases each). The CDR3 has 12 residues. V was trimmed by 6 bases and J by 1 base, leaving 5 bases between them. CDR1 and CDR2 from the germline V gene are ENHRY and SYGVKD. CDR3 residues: CAIRGGTDTQYF. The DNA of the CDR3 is TGTGCCATCAGGGGGGGCACAGATACGCAGTATTTT.

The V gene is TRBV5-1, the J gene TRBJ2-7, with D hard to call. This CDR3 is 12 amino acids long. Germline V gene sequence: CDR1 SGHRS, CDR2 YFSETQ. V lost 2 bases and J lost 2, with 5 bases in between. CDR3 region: CASSFDTYEQYF. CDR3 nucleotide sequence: TGCGCCAGCAGCTTTGATACCTACGAGCAGTACTTC.

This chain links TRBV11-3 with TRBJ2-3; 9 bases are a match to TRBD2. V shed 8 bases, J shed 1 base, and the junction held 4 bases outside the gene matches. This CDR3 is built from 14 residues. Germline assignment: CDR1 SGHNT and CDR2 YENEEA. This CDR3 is CASGSGSGTDTQYF. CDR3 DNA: TGTGCCAGCGGTAGCGGGAGTGGCACAGATACGCAGTATTTT.

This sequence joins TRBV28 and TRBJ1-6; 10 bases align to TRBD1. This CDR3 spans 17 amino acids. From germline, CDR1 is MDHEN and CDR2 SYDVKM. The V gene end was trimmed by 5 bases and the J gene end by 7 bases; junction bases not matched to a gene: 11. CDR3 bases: TGTGCCAGCAGTACCCCTCCGGGACAGGGGAGAAATTCACCCCTCCACTTT. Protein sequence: CASSTPPGQGRNSPLHF.

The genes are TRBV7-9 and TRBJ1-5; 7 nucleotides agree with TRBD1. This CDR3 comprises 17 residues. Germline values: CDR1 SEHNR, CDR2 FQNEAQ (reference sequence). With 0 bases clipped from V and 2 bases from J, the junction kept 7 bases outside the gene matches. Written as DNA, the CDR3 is TGTGCCAGCAGCTTAGCTAGGGGAACAGGGGGCAATCAGCCCCAGCATTTT. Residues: CASSLARGTGGNQPQHF. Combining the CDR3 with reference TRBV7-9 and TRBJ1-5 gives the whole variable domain DTGVSQNPRHKITKRGQNVTFRCDPISEHNRLYWYRQTLGQGPEFLTYFQNEAQLEKSRLLSDRFSAERPKGSFSTLEIQRTEQGDSAMYLCASSLARGTGGNQPQHFGDGTRLSIL.

The DNA of the CDR3 is TGTGCCAGCAGTTTACAGGGGTACGGCTACACCTTC. It is translated as CASSLQGYGYTF. The chain carries TRBV12-3 or TRBV12-4 and TRBJ1-2; weak D call: TRBD1 (6 bases). The V gene lost 2 bases and the J gene lost 8 bases, with 9 bases spanning the gap. CDR3 length: 12 amino acids.

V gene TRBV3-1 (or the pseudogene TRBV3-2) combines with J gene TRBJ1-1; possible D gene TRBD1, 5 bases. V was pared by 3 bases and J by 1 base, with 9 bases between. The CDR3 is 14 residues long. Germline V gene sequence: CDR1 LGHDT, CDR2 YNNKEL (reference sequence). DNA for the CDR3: TGTGCCAGCAGCCATATGACAGCGAACACTGAAGCTTTCTTT. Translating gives CASSHMTANTEAFF.

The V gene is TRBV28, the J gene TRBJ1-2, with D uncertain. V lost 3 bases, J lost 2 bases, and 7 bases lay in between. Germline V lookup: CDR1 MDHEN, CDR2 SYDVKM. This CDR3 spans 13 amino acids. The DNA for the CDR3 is TGTGCCAGCAGTTTGGGAGAGAACTATGGCTACACCTTC. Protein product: CASSLGENYGYTF.

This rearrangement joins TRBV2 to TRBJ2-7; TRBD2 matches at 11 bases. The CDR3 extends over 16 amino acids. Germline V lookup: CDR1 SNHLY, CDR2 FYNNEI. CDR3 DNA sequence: TGTGCTCAGCAGCCCCCGAATAGCGGGAGGGCCTACGAGCAGTACTTC. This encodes CAQQPPNSGRAYEQYF.

In nucleotides, the CDR3 is TGTGCCAGCAGCCCAAGACAGGGATTGAACACTGAAGCTTTCTTT. Protein: CASSPRQGLNTEAFF. J is TRBJ1-1 and V is TRBV7-9; the match to TRBD1 covers 7 bases. The germline V gene has CDR1 SEHNR and CDR2 FQNEAQ (reference sequence). V shed 5 bases and J 0 bases; nucleotides not matched to a gene: 6. This CDR3 has 15 residues.

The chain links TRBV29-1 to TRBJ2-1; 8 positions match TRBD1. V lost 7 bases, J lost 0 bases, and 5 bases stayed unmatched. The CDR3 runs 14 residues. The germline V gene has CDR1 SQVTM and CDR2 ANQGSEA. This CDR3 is CSGGDRSSYNEQFF. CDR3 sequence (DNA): TGCAGCGGGGGGGACAGGAGCTCCTACAATGAGCAGTTCTTC.

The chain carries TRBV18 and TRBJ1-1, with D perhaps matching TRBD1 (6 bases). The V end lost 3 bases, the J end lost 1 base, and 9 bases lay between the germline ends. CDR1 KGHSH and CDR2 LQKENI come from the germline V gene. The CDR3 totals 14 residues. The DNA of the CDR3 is TGTGCCAGCTCACCGTCGGGACAGAACACTGAAGCTTTCTTT. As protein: CASSPSGQNTEAFF.

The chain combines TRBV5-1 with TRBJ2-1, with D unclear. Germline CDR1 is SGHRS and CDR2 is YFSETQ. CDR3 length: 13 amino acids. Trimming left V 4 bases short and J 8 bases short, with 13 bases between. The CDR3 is CASSPTVRDEQFF. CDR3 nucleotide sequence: TGCGCCAGCAGCCCAACCGTTAGGGATGAGCAGTTCTTC.

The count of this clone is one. The CDR3 DNA is TGTGCCAGCAGTCTAGCGGGGCCCAACTACAATGAGCAGTTCTTC. Translated: CASSLAGPNYNEQFF. The chain uses TRBV2 and TRBJ2-1, with TRBD2 matching over 9 bases. V lost 5 bases, J lost 3 bases, and 5 bases stayed unmatched. Germline assignment: CDR1 SNHLY and CDR2 FYNNEI. This CDR3 is built from 15 residues.

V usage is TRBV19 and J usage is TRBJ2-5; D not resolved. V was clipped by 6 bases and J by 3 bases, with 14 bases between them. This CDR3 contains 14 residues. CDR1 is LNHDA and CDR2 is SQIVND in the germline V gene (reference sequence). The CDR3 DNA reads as TGTGCCAGTAGGGATGGGCAGAACAAAGAGACCCAGTACTTC. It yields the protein CASRDGQNKETQYF.

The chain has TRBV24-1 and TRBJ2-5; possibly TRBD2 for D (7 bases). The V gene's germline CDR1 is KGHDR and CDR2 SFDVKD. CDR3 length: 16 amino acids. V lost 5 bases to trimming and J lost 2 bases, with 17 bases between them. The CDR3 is CATSVLGGGLQETQYF. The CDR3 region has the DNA TGTGCCACCAGTGTGTTGGGAGGGGGTTTACAAGAGACCCAGTACTTC.

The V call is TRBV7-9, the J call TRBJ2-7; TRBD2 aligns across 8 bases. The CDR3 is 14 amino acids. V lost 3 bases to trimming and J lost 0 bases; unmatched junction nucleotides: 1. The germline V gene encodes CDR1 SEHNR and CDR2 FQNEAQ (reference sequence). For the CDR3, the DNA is TGTGCCAGCAGCTTGAGCGGGAGCTCCTACGAGCAGTACTTC. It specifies CASSLSGSSYEQYF. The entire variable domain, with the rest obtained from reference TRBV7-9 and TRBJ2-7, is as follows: DTGVSQNPRHKITKRGQNVTFRCDPISEHNRLYWYRQTLGQGPEFLTYFQNEAQLEKSRLLSDRFSAERPKGSFSTLEIQRTEQGDSAMYLCASSLSGSSYEQYFGPGTRLTVT.

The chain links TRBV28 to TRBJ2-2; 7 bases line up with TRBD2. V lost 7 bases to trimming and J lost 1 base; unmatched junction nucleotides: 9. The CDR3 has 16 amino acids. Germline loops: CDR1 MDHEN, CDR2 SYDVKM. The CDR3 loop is CASIPAASGNTGELFF. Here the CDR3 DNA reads TGTGCCAGCATCCCGGCGGCTAGCGGGAACACCGGGGAGCTGTTTTTT.

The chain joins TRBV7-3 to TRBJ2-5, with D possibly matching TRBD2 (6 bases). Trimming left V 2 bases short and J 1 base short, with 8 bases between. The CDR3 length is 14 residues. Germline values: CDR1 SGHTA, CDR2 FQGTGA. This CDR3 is CASSLGGTQETQYF. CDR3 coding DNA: TGTGCCAGCAGCTTAGGAGGGACCCAAGAGACCCAGTACTTC.

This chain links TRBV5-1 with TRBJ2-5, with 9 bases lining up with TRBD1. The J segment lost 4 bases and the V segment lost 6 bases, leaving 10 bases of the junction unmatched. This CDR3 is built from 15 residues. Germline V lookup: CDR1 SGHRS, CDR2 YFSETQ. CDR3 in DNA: TGCGCCAGCACCTGGACAGGGGAGATTCGAGAGACCCAGTACTTC. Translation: CASTWTGEIRETQYF.

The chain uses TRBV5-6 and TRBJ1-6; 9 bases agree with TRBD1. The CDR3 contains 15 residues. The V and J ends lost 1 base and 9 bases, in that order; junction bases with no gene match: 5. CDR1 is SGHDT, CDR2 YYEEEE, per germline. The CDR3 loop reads CASSLKDRGISPLHF. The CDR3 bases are TGTGCCAGCAGCTTGAAGGACAGGGGTATTTCACCCCTCCACTTT.

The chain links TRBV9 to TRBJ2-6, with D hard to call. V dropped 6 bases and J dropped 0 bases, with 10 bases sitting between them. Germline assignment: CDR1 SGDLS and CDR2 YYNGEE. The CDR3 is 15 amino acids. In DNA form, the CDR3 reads TGTGCCAGCACTGGGTCGGGCTCTGGGGCCAACGTCCTGACTTTC. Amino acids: CASTGSGSGANVLTF. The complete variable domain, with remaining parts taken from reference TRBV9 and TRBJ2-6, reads DSGVTQTPKHLITATGQRVTLRCSPRSGDLSVYWYQQSLDQGLQFLIQYYNGEERAKGNILERFSAQQFPDLHSELNLSSLELGDSALYFCASTGSGSGANVLTFGAGSRLTVL.

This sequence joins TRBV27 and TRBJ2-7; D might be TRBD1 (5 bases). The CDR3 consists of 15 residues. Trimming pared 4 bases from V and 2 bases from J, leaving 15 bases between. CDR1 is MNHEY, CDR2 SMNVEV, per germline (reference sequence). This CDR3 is CASSSLVGRTYEQYF. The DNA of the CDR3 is TGTGCCAGCAGTTCCCTGGTGGGGCGAACCTACGAGCAGTACTTC.